The TCR beta chain described here comes from a study of shared clonotypes between healthy human individuals. Data came from immunoSEQ multiplex PCR; TCRdb stores just in-frame clones and leaves some out. This sample has approximately 1,500,000 clones, with approximately 97% found just once. V was clipped by 1 base and J by 2 bases, with 16 bases between them. This CDR3 contains 16 residues. The germline CDR1 and CDR2 sequences are SGHRS and YFSETQ. The V call is TRBV5-1, the J call TRBJ2-7, with TRBD1 as a possible D gene (5 bases). The origin of this receptor is a man in his thirties or forties in good health. Sequences were obtained from naive CD4+ T cells sorted from blood. The subset was: CD45RA+ positively selected. The CDR3 nucleotides are TGCGCCAGCAGCTTGTTGGGTGGCCAAGGGGCCTACGAGCAGTACTTC. Its translation is CASSLLGGQGAYEQYF.